A selection of T cell receptor beta chains follows, all from one sample in a study of a mutant IDH1 vaccine in newly diagnosed glioma. Assay: immunoSEQ multiplex PCR; the TCRdb copy retains only in-frame clones and omits some. The sample holds about 32,000 clones, 75% to 85% seen once. Their cognate antigens are unknown. Sequenced material: PBMCs, taken from a glioma patient whose treatment included an IDH1 peptide vaccine. The receptor source for this set is a man younger than 45 with glioma. Both conserved end residues are part of each CDR3. The D gene is left open where the match is weak. Clone size, where shown, is once, few, many, or a class for clones that have expanded.

v_call: TRBV4-1; j_call: TRBJ1-2; d_call: TRBD1; clone_size: NA; cdr3_nt: TGCGCCAGTAGACGACAGGGAAACTATGGCTACACCTTC; cdr3_aa: CASRRQGNYGYTF
v_call: TRBV5-1; j_call: TRBJ1-1; d_call: TRBD1; clone_size: NA; cdr3_nt: TGCGCCAGCAGCCCCCTGACAGGGAATGGAGGCACTGAAGCTTTCTTT; cdr3_aa: CASSPLTGNGGTEAFF
v_call: TRBV6-5; j_call: TRBJ1-1; d_call: NA; clone_size: large; cdr3_nt: TGTGCCACCACAGGGAACACTGAAGCTTTCTTT; cdr3_aa: CATTGNTEAFF
v_call: TRBV4-1; j_call: TRBJ2-7; d_call: NA; clone_size: once; cdr3_nt: TGCGCCAGCAGCCAACACAGGGTCTACGAGCAGTACTTC; cdr3_aa: CASSQHRVYEQYF
v_call: TRBV6-1; j_call: TRBJ1-5; d_call: NA; clone_size: few; cdr3_nt: TGTGCCAGCAGTGAAGGAGGAAGGGGCGATCAGCCCCAGCATTTT; cdr3_aa: CASSEGGRGDQPQHF
v_call: TRBV2; j_call: TRBJ2-3; d_call: TRBD2; clone_size: NA; cdr3_nt: TGTGCCAGCAGCGAAACTAGCGGGAGGGCGGATACGCAGTATTTT; cdr3_aa: CASSETSGRADTQYF
v_call: TRBV5-6; j_call: TRBJ1-1; d_call: NA; clone_size: once; cdr3_nt: TGTGCCAGCAGCTTGATAGGGGCCAATGAAGCTTTCTTT; cdr3_aa: CASSLIGANEAFF
v_call: TRBV4-1; j_call: TRBJ1-5; d_call: NA; clone_size: few; cdr3_nt: TGCGCCAGCAGCCAGGACCTGGAGAATCAGCCCCAGCATTTT; cdr3_aa: CASSQDLENQPQHF
v_call: TRBV4-1; j_call: TRBJ1-4; d_call: NA; clone_size: NA; cdr3_nt: TGCGCCAGCAGCCAAGATGACAGGATTGGCGAAAAACTGTTTTTT; cdr3_aa: CASSQDDRIGEKLFF
v_call: TRBV18; j_call: TRBJ1-1; d_call: NA; clone_size: NA; cdr3_nt: TGTGCCAGCTCACCACAGGGGACGAACACTGAAGCTTTCTTT; cdr3_aa: CASSPQGTNTEAFF
v_call: TRBV18; j_call: TRBJ2-7; d_call: TRBD1; clone_size: NA; cdr3_nt: TGTGCCAGCTCACCAAGGGACAGTACCTACGAGCAGTACTTC; cdr3_aa: CASSPRDSTYEQYF
v_call: TRBV4-1; j_call: TRBJ2-7; d_call: TRBD1; clone_size: few; cdr3_nt: TGCGCCAGCAGCCTAGGACAGGGGAACCAGCAGTACTTC; cdr3_aa: CASSLGQGNQQYF
v_call: TRBV4-1; j_call: TRBJ2-3; d_call: NA; clone_size: once; cdr3_nt: TGCGCCAGCAGCCACCCCCGGGATGATACGCAGTATTTT; cdr3_aa: CASSHPRDDTQYF
v_call: TRBV2; j_call: TRBJ2-5; d_call: NA; clone_size: NA; cdr3_nt: TGTGCCAGCAGTCCGGAAGCCACCGGGACCCAGTACTTC; cdr3_aa: CASSPEATGTQYF
v_call: TRBV4-1; j_call: TRBJ1-1; d_call: TRBD1; clone_size: NA; cdr3_nt: TGCGCCAGCAGCCAAGATGGATGGAGCAGGACAGGGGAGGCTGAAGCTTTCTTT; cdr3_aa: CASSQDGWSRTGEAEAFF
v_call: TRBV5-1; j_call: TRBJ2-3; d_call: NA; clone_size: NA; cdr3_nt: TGCGCCAGCAGCTCGGACTCCCCCTACCGAGGCACAGATACGCAGTATTTT; cdr3_aa: CASSSDSPYRGTDTQYF
v_call: TRBV14; j_call: TRBJ2-7; d_call: TRBD1; clone_size: NA; cdr3_nt: TGTGCCAGCAGCCGGACAGGCTACGAGCAGTACTTC; cdr3_aa: CASSRTGYEQYF
v_call: TRBV7-7; j_call: TRBJ1-1; d_call: NA; clone_size: NA; cdr3_nt: TGTGCCAGCAGCAAAAGCATGAACACTGAAGCTTTCTTT; cdr3_aa: CASSKSMNTEAFF
v_call: TRBV4-1; j_call: TRBJ1-2; d_call: TRBD1; clone_size: NA; cdr3_nt: TGCGCCAGCAGCCCTTTGACAGGGGGCAACTATGGCTACACCTTC; cdr3_aa: CASSPLTGGNYGYTF
v_call: TRBV4-1; j_call: TRBJ2-2; d_call: TRBD1; clone_size: NA; cdr3_nt: TGCGCCAGCAGCCAAGGTTATCGGCAGGGGGCCGACACCGGGGAGCTGTTTTTT; cdr3_aa: CASSQGYRQGADTGELFF
v_call: TRBV27; j_call: TRBJ1-2; d_call: TRBD1; clone_size: NA; cdr3_nt: TGTGCCAGCAGTTTCACAGGGGAGGCTAACTATGGCTACACCTTC; cdr3_aa: CASSFTGEANYGYTF
v_call: TRBV28; j_call: TRBJ1-2; d_call: TRBD1; clone_size: NA; cdr3_nt: TGTGCCAGCAGTTTGGGAAGGGGGCGGTTCACCTTC; cdr3_aa: CASSLGRGRFTF
v_call: TRBV27; j_call: TRBJ2-3; d_call: NA; clone_size: NA; cdr3_nt: TGTGCCAGCAGTTTATGGGTTTCTAGCACAGATACGCAGTATTTT; cdr3_aa: CASSLWVSSTDTQYF
v_call: TRBV9; j_call: TRBJ2-1; d_call: NA; clone_size: NA; cdr3_nt: TGTGCCAGCAGCGGGCAAATTGGAAACAATGAGCAGTTCTTC; cdr3_aa: CASSGQIGNNEQFF
v_call: TRBV5-1; j_call: TRBJ1-2; d_call: NA; clone_size: NA; cdr3_nt: TGCGCCAGCAGCTTGGAACAGGCAAAAGGACGTGGCTACACCTTC; cdr3_aa: CASSLEQAKGRGYTF
v_call: TRBV10-3; j_call: TRBJ2-1; d_call: TRBD2; clone_size: once; cdr3_nt: TGTGCCATCAGTGACCTAGGGACTAGCTTGGGAGATAATGAGCAGTTCTTC; cdr3_aa: CAISDLGTSLGDNEQFF
v_call: TRBV7-3; j_call: TRBJ1-1; d_call: NA; clone_size: NA; cdr3_nt: TGTGCCAGCAGCCTATCTGGGGACACTGAAGCTTTCTTT; cdr3_aa: CASSLSGDTEAFF
v_call: TRBV5-4; j_call: TRBJ1-2; d_call: NA; clone_size: NA; cdr3_nt: TGTGCCAGCAGCTTATTGAGGGGCGATTACTATGGCTACACCTTC; cdr3_aa: CASSLLRGDYYGYTF
v_call: TRBV6-1; j_call: TRBJ2-7; d_call: NA; clone_size: NA; cdr3_nt: TGTGCCAGCAGACTCCACAGGGACTCCTACGAGCAGTACTTC; cdr3_aa: CASRLHRDSYEQYF
v_call: TRBV7-2; j_call: TRBJ2-3; d_call: NA; clone_size: medium-sized; cdr3_nt: TGTGCCAGCAGCTTAATCCAGGGGGACTACTTTTCAAGGTATTTT; cdr3_aa: CASSLIQGDYFSRYF
v_call: TRBV19; j_call: TRBJ1-3; d_call: TRBD1; clone_size: NA; cdr3_nt: TGTGCCAGTAGTACCTTCCGACAGGGCGGAAACACCATATATTTT; cdr3_aa: CASSTFRQGGNTIYF
v_call: TRBV5-1; j_call: TRBJ2-7; d_call: TRBD2; clone_size: NA; cdr3_nt: TGCGCCAGCAGATGGGGCAGCGGGGATAGCTCCTACGAGCAGTACTTC; cdr3_aa: CASRWGSGDSSYEQYF
v_call: TRBV30; j_call: TRBJ1-1; d_call: TRBD1; clone_size: NA; cdr3_nt: TGTGCCTGGAGTCCTCTCACTTCACAGGGGCCGAACACTGAAGCTTTCTTT; cdr3_aa: CAWSPLTSQGPNTEAFF
v_call: TRBV9; j_call: TRBJ2-5; d_call: TRBD2; clone_size: NA; cdr3_nt: TGTGCCAGCAGCGTAGAGGGAAGGGGACTTTCGGGGGGGACCCAGTACTTC; cdr3_aa: CASSVEGRGLSGGTQYF
v_call: TRBV7-2; j_call: TRBJ2-7; d_call: NA; clone_size: NA; cdr3_nt: TGTGCCAGCAGCTTAAGCGCGGGCGACGAGCAGTACTTC; cdr3_aa: CASSLSAGDEQYF
v_call: TRBV19; j_call: TRBJ2-7; d_call: NA; clone_size: NA; cdr3_nt: TGTGCCAGTAGTCCAAATTCCTGGGGGTCTACGGCCTACGAGCAGTACTTC; cdr3_aa: CASSPNSWGSTAYEQYF
v_call: TRBV30; j_call: TRBJ2-2; d_call: NA; clone_size: NA; cdr3_nt: TGTGCCTGGAGTGCGGACTACACCGGGGAGCTGTTTTTT; cdr3_aa: CAWSADYTGELFF
v_call: TRBV30; j_call: TRBJ2-3; d_call: TRBD2; clone_size: NA; cdr3_nt: TGTGCCTGGAGTGTACGTAGCGGGAGAGATACGCAGTATTTT; cdr3_aa: CAWSVRSGRDTQYF
v_call: TRBV29-1; j_call: TRBJ1-2; d_call: NA; clone_size: NA; cdr3_nt: TGCAGCGTTGTCGGGGAGGGTGGTGACTATGGCTACACCTTC; cdr3_aa: CSVVGEGGDYGYTF
v_call: TRBV6-5; j_call: TRBJ1-1; d_call: NA; clone_size: NA; cdr3_nt: TGTGCCAGCAGCACAGGTTCCACTGAAGCTTTCTTT; cdr3_aa: CASSTGSTEAFF
v_call: TRBV4-2; j_call: TRBJ2-7; d_call: TRBD2; clone_size: NA; cdr3_nt: TGTGCCAGCAGCCAAGACGGGTCGCGCGGGAGGCCCTACGAGCAGTACTTC; cdr3_aa: CASSQDGSRGRPYEQYF
v_call: TRBV6-1; j_call: TRBJ2-2; d_call: TRBD2; clone_size: NA; cdr3_nt: TGTGCCAGCTCCGGGTGGCGGGAGGCCACCGGGGAGCTGTTTTTT; cdr3_aa: CASSGWREATGELFF
v_call: TRBV30; j_call: TRBJ1-6; d_call: TRBD1; clone_size: NA; cdr3_nt: TGTGCCTGGGTGGAGCTGACAGGGGGATGGAATTCACCCCTCCACTTT; cdr3_aa: CAWVELTGGWNSPLHF
v_call: TRBV7-9; j_call: TRBJ2-1; d_call: NA; clone_size: NA; cdr3_nt: TGTGCCAGCAGCTTAGACCCGGGAGTAGCGAATGAGCAGTTCTTC; cdr3_aa: CASSLDPGVANEQFF
v_call: TRBV6-5; j_call: TRBJ1-5; d_call: TRBD1; clone_size: NA; cdr3_nt: TGTGCCAGCAGTATAAGCAGGGGGCGTGATCAGCCCCAGCATTTT; cdr3_aa: CASSISRGRDQPQHF
v_call: TRBV25-1; j_call: TRBJ1-3; d_call: NA; clone_size: NA; cdr3_nt: TGTGCCAGCAGGGGATCGGGAAACACCATATATTTT; cdr3_aa: CASRGSGNTIYF
v_call: TRBV5-1; j_call: TRBJ2-1; d_call: TRBD1; clone_size: NA; cdr3_nt: TGCGCCAGCAGCTTTAGGGAGGGGGACAGGGCCTACAATGAGCAGTTCTTC; cdr3_aa: CASSFREGDRAYNEQFF
v_call: TRBV6-6; j_call: TRBJ2-7; d_call: TRBD1; clone_size: once; cdr3_nt: TGTGCCAGCAGTTACCCGGGACAGGGCTCGTACGAGCAGTACTTC; cdr3_aa: CASSYPGQGSYEQYF
v_call: TRBV5-1; j_call: TRBJ2-3; d_call: TRBD2; clone_size: NA; cdr3_nt: TGCGCCAGCACCGGGACTAGCGGGGGGGCCGCAACAGATACGCAGTATTTT; cdr3_aa: CASTGTSGGAATDTQYF